The rows below give T cell receptor beta chains drawn from one sample of a study of T-cell reconstitution after alpha-beta-depleted transplantation in children. MiXCR was run by TCRdb on the PCR reads, yielding one entry per CDR3 protein. The sample carries 240,000 or so distinct CDR3 sequences, just under 8.5% recorded once. Sequences were derived from PBMCs, mostly from graft donor cells, sampled 180 days after TCRalphabeta/CD19-depleted stem cell transplant. The receptors shown here come from a male patient between 5 and 17 years old who had a stem cell transplant for acute lymphoblastic leukemia, so the T cells may come from the graft donor. Each CDR3 is given without its conserved first and last residue.

j_call v_call cdr3_aa
TRBJ2-7 TRBV6-5 ASRRDTGLAVRQY
TRBJ1-5 TRBV12-3/TRBV12-4 ASRDRNQPQH
TRBJ2-5 TRBV12-3/TRBV12-4 ASSFGARGGETQY
TRBJ1-3 TRBV24-1 ATSGSGNTIY
TRBJ2-1 TRBV20-1 SAKRGGRIDEQF
TRBJ1-2 TRBV27 ASSRGQGNYGYT
TRBJ1-1 TRBV9 ASSVELDTEAF
TRBJ2-7 TRBV20-1 SARVPGRTYEQY
TRBJ2-5 TRBV20-1 SARRDREKAAQY
TRBJ2-7 TRBV7-3 ASSLRPGLSYEQY
TRBJ1-1 TRBV21-1 ASSKKSLGPHRGTEAF
TRBJ2-5 TRBV29-1 SVEKGAMGTQY
TRBJ2-1 TRBV3-1 ASSQGPSLPSGGDNEQF
TRBJ1-1 TRBV7-6 ASSLAAQPNTEAF
TRBJ1-2 TRBV27 ASSQHSLANYGYT
TRBJ1-3 TRBV6-2/TRBV6-3 ASSYQGLYSGNTIY
TRBJ2-1 TRBV29-1 SVVRTSGNNEQF
TRBJ1-6 TRBV4-1 ASSQDNGALNSPLH
TRBJ2-2 TRBV7-2 ASSLRDWTEHSNTGELF
TRBJ1-5 TRBV19 ATAYSPPGSGNQPQH
TRBJ2-3 TRBV9 ASSYPPGTGADTQY
TRBJ1-1 TRBV5-1 ASSLGTPQAEAF
TRBJ2-1 TRBV12-3/TRBV12-4 ASSLTGVNNEQF
TRBJ2-2 TRBV20-1 SARQGVGELF
TRBJ2-7 TRBV5-1 ASRRLAGGLDEQY
TRBJ2-7 TRBV18 ASSPDKGSYEQY
TRBJ2-7 TRBV3-1 ASSPSGGGDYEQY
TRBJ2-3 TRBV24-1 ATSDSGGFTDTQY
TRBJ1-2 TRBV27 ASRERVGYT
TRBJ1-2 TRBV15 ATSRQGFYGYT
TRBJ2-1 TRBV24-1 ATGRAIYNEQF
TRBJ1-6 TRBV5-4 ASSTDPGGSPLH
TRBJ2-1 TRBV4-2 ASSPGLVGWEQF
TRBJ2-7 TRBV6-5 ASSSTGYSYEQY
TRBJ1-1 TRBV5-1 ASSLTGGRNTEAF
TRBJ1-1 TRBV6-5 ASSYRGRVNTEAF
TRBJ2-1 TRBV5-1 ASSFGLAGARLRNEQF
TRBJ2-1 TRBV12-3/TRBV12-4 ASSPSGGGQF
TRBJ1-4 TRBV29-1 SAGTGDEKLF
TRBJ2-7 TRBV7-2 ASSLKGGPHEQY
TRBJ2-7 TRBV12-3/TRBV12-4 ASGTRVAYEQY
TRBJ2-7 TRBV6-5 ASSYSGQGAGEQY
TRBJ2-7 TRBV21-1 ASSKLQGAGEQY
TRBJ1-2 TRBV5-6 ASSLRGYNYGYT
TRBJ2-7 TRBV10-3 AILGWDGSPYEQY
TRBJ1-3 TRBV6-1 ASTRQAYSGNTIY
TRBJ2-3 TRBV9 ASSVGAFTDTQY
TRBJ1-4 TRBV6-5 ASSHKRQSNEKLF
TRBJ2-5 TRBV19 ASSIGLSSGYQETQY
TRBJ2-5 TRBV18 ASSPLGKQGNQETQY
TRBJ2-1 TRBV2 ASSQGQGGYNEQF
TRBJ2-5 TRBV2 ASSGGLLAGQETQY
TRBJ1-5 TRBV10-3 AIRDRDNQPQH
TRBJ2-6 TRBV10-3 AIREPSILVGANVLT
TRBJ2-7 TRBV5-6 ASSLLLGAYEQY
TRBJ2-5 TRBV6-5 ASSYSRYGIQETQY
TRBJ1-1 TRBV10-1 ASSPTGFVRAF
TRBJ2-7 TRBV6-5 ASSYSSGTHAPYEQY